The 14 T cell receptor beta chains below all came from one sample that was sequenced in a study of blood T cell repertoires in COVID-19. Sequencing was performed with immunoSEQ multiplex PCR; in TCRdb, only in-frame clones are kept and a portion is missing. The data hold about 480,000 clones, with around nine tenths observed a single time. Sequencing input: PBMCs or T cells enriched from blood (not recorded which). The receptors were gathered from a woman between 35 and 50 years old who had recovered from COVID-19.

As for this clone: At the DNA level, this CDR3 is encoded by other sequences in the same sample as well. This chain uses TRBV15 with TRBJ2-6, with D maybe TRBD1 (6 bases). Trimming removed 0 bases from V and 0 bases from J, with 6 bases in between. The CDR3 totals 16 residues. Germline V gene sequence: CDR1 LNHNV, CDR2 YYDKDF (reference sequence). CDR3 bases: TGTGCCACCAGCAGAGACAGGGGCTCTGGGGCCAACGTCCTGACTTTC. Translating it yields CATSRDRGSGANVLTF. Filled out from reference TRBV15 and TRBJ2-6, the complete variable domain reads DAMVIQNPRYQVTQFGKPVTLSCSQTLNHNVMYWYQQKSSQAPKLLFHYYDKDFNNEADTPDNFQSRRPNTSFCFLDIRSPGLGDTAMYLCATSRDRGSGANVLTFGAGSRLTVL.

The CDR3, as DNA: TGTGCCAGCTCACCACCTGGCGGGATGACAGATACGCAGTATTTT. Amino acid sequence: CASSPPGGMTDTQYF. This chain joins TRBV18 and TRBJ2-3; maybe TRBD2 (6 bases). Germline CDR1 reads KGHSH; CDR2 reads LQKENI. The V gene lost 0 bases and the J gene lost 3 bases, with 10 bases spanning the gap. This CDR3 comprises 15 residues.

The chain joins TRBV13 to TRBJ2-1; 12 nucleotides line up with TRBD2. V gave up 5 bases and J gave up 4 bases; unmatched junction bases: 3. This CDR3 has 15 amino acids. Germline V gene sequence: CDR1 PRHDT, CDR2 FYEKMQ (reference sequence). The CDR3 protein is CASSHTSGRYNEQFF. CDR3 DNA sequence: TGTGCCAGCAGCCACACTAGCGGGAGGTACAATGAGCAGTTCTTC.

The chain employs TRBV27 and TRBJ2-2; TRBD1 matches at 11 bases. The germline V gene has CDR1 MNHEY and CDR2 SMNVEV (reference sequence). With V trimmed by 3 bases and J by 6 bases, 3 bases remained unmatched. The CDR3 is 15 residues long. The CDR3: CASSFGQGAAGELFF. The DNA for the CDR3 is TGTGCCAGCAGTTTCGGACAGGGGGCCGCCGGGGAGCTGTTTTTT.

This clone has only a few counts. In DNA form, the CDR3 reads TGTGCCAGCAGAGGACTAGCGGGAGATATCGAGCAGTACTTC. This encodes CASRGLAGDIEQYF. This rearrangement joins TRBV2 to TRBJ2-7, with 13 bases matching TRBD2. The CDR3 is made up of 14 amino acids. Germline V gene data show CDR1 as SNHLY and CDR2 as FYNNEI. The V and J ends lost 6 bases and 6 bases, in that order; junction bases with no gene match: 5.

The rearrangement joins TRBV7-2 to TRBJ2-2; a possible D gene is TRBD1 (6 bases). The CDR3 runs 14 residues. CDR1 and CDR2 from the germline V gene are SGHTA and FQGNSA. Trimming left V 1 base short and J 5 bases short, with 8 bases between. The CDR3 region has the DNA TGTGCCAGCAGCTTAGTGCAGGGGACCGGGGAGCTGTTTTTT. Translating gives CASSLVQGTGELFF.

The CDR3 nucleotides are TGTGCCAGCAGCCAAGATTCAGGAGATACGCAGTATTTT. It specifies CASSQDSGDTQYF. The V call is TRBV4-2, the J call TRBJ2-3; D uncertain. The CDR3 runs 13 residues. Germline V lookup: CDR1 LGHNA, CDR2 YNFKEQ. The V end was cut by 0 bases, the J end by 5 bases, with 6 bases between.

The chain has TRBV13 and TRBJ2-2, with 7 bases aligning to TRBD2. The J segment lost 2 bases and the V segment lost 5 bases, leaving 11 bases of the junction unmatched. Germline V CDR1 and CDR2: PRHDT, FYEKMQ (reference sequence). The CDR3 contains 17 residues. The DNA for the CDR3 is TGTGCCAGCAGCCCTCTTTCGTCTAGCGGTAACACCGGGGAGCTGTTTTTT. Translated, it gives CASSPLSSSGNTGELFF.

The chain uses TRBV15 and TRBJ2-1, with 12 bases identical to TRBD2. CDR3 size: 17 residues. Germline assignment: CDR1 LNHNV and CDR2 YYDKDF (reference sequence). Unmatched junction bases numbered 11, after V lost 8 bases and J lost 3 bases. CDR3 bases: TGTGCCACCGGGAAGGCTAGCGGGAGGGCCGTCTACAATGAGCAGTTCTTC. Protein product: CATGKASGRAVYNEQFF.

The CDR3 sequence is CASSVEGQLRGYTF. The CDR3 bases are TGTGCCAGCAGCGTAGAGGGACAGCTCCGTGGCTACACCTTC. This chain joins TRBV9 and TRBJ1-2; 7 nucleotides line up with TRBD1. The CDR3 has 14 amino acids. Germline loops: CDR1 SGDLS, CDR2 YYNGEE. The ends lost 0 bases at V and 7 bases at J; junction bases unmatched: 6.

The sample holds a few counts of this clone. V usage is TRBV19 and J usage is TRBJ1-5; D is undetermined. CDR1 is LNHDA, CDR2 SQIVND, per germline (reference sequence). Deletions cut 2 bases from V and 6 bases from J, with 20 bases between. The CDR3 is 17 amino acids. The CDR3 DNA follows: TGTGCCAGTAGTATATACGGGTTGAGGGATCTCGGTCAGCCCCAGCATTTT. Translating it yields CASSIYGLRDLGQPQHF.

The V and J genes are TRBV5-1 and TRBJ1-1, with D possibly being TRBD1 (6 bases). The CDR3 is 15 amino acids. Germline CDR1 is SGHRS and CDR2 is YFSETQ. Trimming shortened V by 0 bases and J by 1 base, and 10 bases separated the two germline ends. CDR3: CASSLGTTGNTEAFF. CDR3 in DNA: TGCGCCAGCAGCTTGGGGACGACAGGGAACACTGAAGCTTTCTTT.

In its sample, this clone was seen a few times. This chain connects TRBV9 to TRBJ2-7; TRBD2 agrees at 7 bases. V gave up 0 bases and J gave up 5 bases; unmatched junction bases: 8. The CDR3 spans 15 residues. Looked up from germline, CDR1 is SGDLS and CDR2 is YYNGEE. CDR3 nucleotide sequence: TGTGCCAGCAGCGTAGATTCGGGGGGTCCCAACGAGCAGTACTTC. This sequence encodes CASSVDSGGPNEQYF.

V is TRBV27 and J is TRBJ1-4, with 7 bases matching TRBD1. Losses at the gene ends were 6 bases for V and 8 bases for J; bases not matched to a gene: 15. The V gene's germline CDR1 is MNHEY and CDR2 SMNVEV (reference sequence). The CDR3 runs to 16 residues. The CDR3 DNA reads TGTGCCAGCAGACACATTTCAATCGACAGGGACGAAAAACTGTTTTTT. It translates to CASRHISIDRDEKLFF.